Sequencing of this TCR beta chain was carried out in a study of CD8 T cells in ankylosing spondylitis. Quantitative molecular-barcoded 5'-RACE generated the TCR beta libraries. MiXCR was run by TCRdb on the 5' RACE reads, yielding one entry per CDR3 protein. The data contain roughly 250,000 distinct CDR3 sequences, around 9.1% of them singletons. Germline V gives CDR1 SGHRS, CDR2 YFSETQ. CDR3 length equals 14 residues. Between the trimmed V and J ends, which lost 3 bases and 4 bases, there was a span of 13 bases. This chain links TRBV5-1 with TRBJ1-1; a possible D gene is TRBD1 (6 bases). The TCR was taken from a male donor with ankylosing spondylitis or in good health (not recorded which). Specimen: blood, either unsorted or a sorted T cell fraction (not recorded which). The chain's CDR3 is CASSSTEGGTEAFF. CDR3 bases: TGCGCCAGCAGCTCGACGGAGGGGGGCACTGAAGCTTTCTTT.